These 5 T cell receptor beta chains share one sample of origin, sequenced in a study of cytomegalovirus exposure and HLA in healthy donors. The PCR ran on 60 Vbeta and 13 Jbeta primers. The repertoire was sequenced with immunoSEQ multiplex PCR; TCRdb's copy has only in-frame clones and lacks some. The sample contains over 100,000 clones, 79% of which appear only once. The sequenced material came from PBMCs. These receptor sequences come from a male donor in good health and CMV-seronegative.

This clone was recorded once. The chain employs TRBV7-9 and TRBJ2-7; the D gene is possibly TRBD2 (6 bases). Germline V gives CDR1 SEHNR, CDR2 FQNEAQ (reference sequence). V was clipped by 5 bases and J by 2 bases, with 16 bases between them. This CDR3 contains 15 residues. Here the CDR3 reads CASSIGTSWAYEQYF. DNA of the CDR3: TGTGCCAGCAGCATTGGGACTTCCTGGGCCTACGAGCAGTACTTC.

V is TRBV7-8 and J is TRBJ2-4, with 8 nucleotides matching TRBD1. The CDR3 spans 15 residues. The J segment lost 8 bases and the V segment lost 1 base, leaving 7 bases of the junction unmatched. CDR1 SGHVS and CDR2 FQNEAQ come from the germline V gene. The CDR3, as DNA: TGTGCCAGCAGCTTAGTTGGACAGGGTGTTCACATTCAGTACTTC. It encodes CASSLVGQGVHIQYF.

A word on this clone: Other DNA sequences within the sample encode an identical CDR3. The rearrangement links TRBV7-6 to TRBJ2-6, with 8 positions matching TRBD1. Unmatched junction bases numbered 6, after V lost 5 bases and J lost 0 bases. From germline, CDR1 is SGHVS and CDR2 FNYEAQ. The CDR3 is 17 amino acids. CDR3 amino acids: CASSPGQGNSGANVLTF. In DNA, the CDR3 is TGTGCCAGCAGCCCCGGACAGGGTAACTCTGGGGCCAACGTCCTGACTTTC.

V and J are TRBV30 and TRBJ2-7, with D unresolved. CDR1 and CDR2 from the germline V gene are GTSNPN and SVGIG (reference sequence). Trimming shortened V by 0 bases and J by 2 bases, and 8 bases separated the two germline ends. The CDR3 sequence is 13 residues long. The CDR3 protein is CAWSVGTAYEQYF. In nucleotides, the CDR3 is TGTGCCTGGAGTGTAGGAACAGCCTACGAGCAGTACTTC.

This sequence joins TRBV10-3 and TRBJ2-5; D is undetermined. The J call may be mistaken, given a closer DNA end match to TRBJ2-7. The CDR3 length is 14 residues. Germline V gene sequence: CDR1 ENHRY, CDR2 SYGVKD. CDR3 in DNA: TGTGCCATCAGTGAGTCGGTCGGGTTTCCCGAGCAGTACTTC. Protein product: CAISESVGFPEQYF.